This passage covers 6 T cell receptor beta chains from one sample sequenced in a study of T cells in localized non-small cell lung cancer. This table comes from immunoSEQ multiplex PCR, and its TCRdb copy is limited to in-frame clones, with some not included. The table lists tens of thousands of clones, 70% to 90% of them singletons. This specimen was peripheral blood, taken before any cancer treatment. The receptors here all came from a woman aged 35-75 years with stage I squamous cell lung carcinoma.

The chain employs TRBV5-1 and TRBJ2-6, with D perhaps TRBD1 or TRBD2 (5 bases each). The V and J ends lost 4 bases and 0 bases respectively, with 8 bases between them. This CDR3 is built from 15 residues. Germline V gives CDR1 SGHRS, CDR2 YFSETQ. For the CDR3, the DNA is TGCGCCAGCAGCGAGGGGAACTCTGGGGCCAACGTCCTGACTTTC. It codes for CASSEGNSGANVLTF.

The V call is TRBV5-1, the J call TRBJ2-5; possible D gene TRBD2, 5 bases. The length of the CDR3 is 15 residues. Germline V gene lookup returns CDR1 SGHRS and CDR2 YFSETQ. V lost 3 bases and J lost 4, with 16 bases in between. Written as DNA, the CDR3 is TGCGCCAGCAGCTACGGGGTTTTAGTGGGAGAGACCCAGTACTTC. Translated, it gives CASSYGVLVGETQYF. Complete variable domain (other parts from reference TRBV5-1 and TRBJ2-5): KAGVTQTPRYLIKTRGQQVTLSCSPISGHRSVSWYQQTPGQGLQFLFEYFSETQRNKGNFPGRFSGRQFSNSRSEMNVSTLELGDSALYLCASSYGVLVGETQYFGPGTRLLVL.

The rearrangement joins TRBV5-3 to TRBJ1-2; 7 positions agree with TRBD1. TRBV5-3 is recorded as an ORF, its role being uncertain. The V segment lost 4 bases and the J segment 8 bases; nucleotides outside the gene matches: 14. The CDR3 is 15 amino acids. Written as DNA, the CDR3 is TGTGCCAGAAGCCGCCGGGGAGGGGGCTCTGGCGGCTACACCTTC. Amino acid sequence: CARSRRGGGSGGYTF.

The CDR3 DNA follows: TGTGCCAGCAGCTTGCGGAGAGGGGTCACAGATACGCAGTATTTT. It is translated as CASSLRRGVTDTQYF. V and J are TRBV5-4 and TRBJ2-3, with D tentatively TRBD1 or TRBD2 (5 bases each). Trimming shortened V by 1 base and J by 2 bases, and 11 bases separated the two germline ends. CDR1 SGHNT and CDR2 YYREEE come from the germline V gene (reference sequence). CDR3 length: 15 amino acids.

The chain is built from TRBV7-2 and TRBJ2-5; a possible D gene is TRBD2 (5 bases). From germline, CDR1 is SGHTA and CDR2 FQGNSA. The CDR3 covers 13 residues. Trimming stripped 5 bases from V and 4 bases from J, with 11 bases between. CDR3 DNA: TGTGCCAGCAGCCGCATCACTAGAGAGACCCAGTACTTC. This codes for CASSRITRETQYF.

The chain employs TRBV6-1 and TRBJ2-7; D remains ambiguous. The CDR3 extends over 14 amino acids. Trimming stripped 3 bases from V and 0 bases from J, with 9 bases between. Germline CDR1 reads MNHNS; CDR2 reads SASEGT. CDR3 amino acids: CASSEVGFSYEQYF. The CDR3 coding sequence is TGTGCCAGCAGTGAGGTAGGATTCTCCTACGAGCAGTACTTC.